The sequence of this T cell receptor (beta chain) was determined in a study of T-cell memory formation after mild COVID-19. TCRdb called the 5' RACE reads again in MiXCR, with one record for every CDR3 protein. Among 300,000 to 350,000 distinct CDR3 sequences, roughly 13% were seen once, and the ten largest hold 21%. Germline values: CDR1 LNHNV, CDR2 YYDKDF (reference sequence). The CDR3 is 19 residues long. This clonotype was counted a few times. Compared with germline, one end of the junction differs, possibly owing to a read error. Sequenced: PBMCs or a T cell subset sorted from them (not recorded which). The sequence came from a man younger than 35 who had mild COVID-19 (a few samples of this study predate the infection). Cell type and time point are not known. The chain combines TRBV15 with TRBJ2-2; TRBD2 agrees at 11 bases. This CDR3 is CATSRDVEVLASGGTGELF. Written as DNA, the CDR3 is TGTGCCACCAGCAGAGATGTAGAGGTGTTGGCTAGCGGGGGGACCGGGGAGCTGTTT.